The next 25 T cell receptor beta chains were all read from a single sample in a study of T cell responses to AZD1222 COVID-19 vaccine. Clones were sequenced by immunoSEQ multiplex PCR, and TCRdb holds only the in-frame ones, with some missing. The table shows more than 150,000 clones, with 90% to 95% occurring only once. This sample comprised peripheral blood, obtained 28 days after the second AZD1222 dose. Every receptor here comes from an adult who received the AZD1222 COVID-19 vaccine.

The chain carries TRBV5-6 and TRBJ2-3, with 12 bases matching TRBD2. In germline, CDR1 is SGHDT, CDR2 YYEEEE. The CDR3 is 17 residues long. V lost 3 bases to trimming and J lost 1 base; unmatched junction nucleotides: 6. The CDR3 sequence: CASSYRLAGDGTDTQYF. As DNA, the CDR3 is TGTGCCAGCAGCTACAGACTAGCGGGGGATGGCACAGATACGCAGTATTTT.

Only one count was recorded for this clone. The rearrangement joins TRBV19 to TRBJ2-1; 9 bases align to TRBD2. The CDR3 is made up of 13 amino acids. With V trimmed by 7 bases and J by 8 bases, 6 bases remained unmatched. Per germline, CDR1 LNHDA and CDR2 SQIVND (reference sequence). The CDR3 region is CASKGLAPDEQFF. CDR3 bases: TGTGCCAGTAAGGGACTAGCTCCGGATGAGCAGTTCTTC.

V gene TRBV18 combines with J gene TRBJ1-1; a possible D gene is TRBD1 (5 bases). Germline CDR1 and CDR2: KGHSH and LQKENI. The CDR3 consists of 15 residues. V dropped 3 bases and J dropped 1 base, with 12 bases sitting between them. In DNA, the CDR3 is TGTGCCAGCTCACCGGGACTCGGCCAGAACACTGAAGCTTTCTTT. Protein: CASSPGLGQNTEAFF.

The chain carries TRBV19 and TRBJ2-2; 7 bases map to TRBD2. In germline, CDR1 is LNHDA, CDR2 SQIVND (reference sequence). The length of the CDR3 is 16 residues. Trimming cost V 5 bases and J 4 bases; bases outside gene matches: 10. CDR3 coding DNA: TGTGCCAGTAGTTTCGCTTCGGGGAGGGCCACCGGGGAGCTGTTTTTT. Translating gives CASSFASGRATGELFF.

This chain uses TRBV27 with TRBJ2-4; D is possibly TRBD1 (6 bases). Between the trimmed V and J ends, which lost 0 bases and 4 bases, there was a span of 7 bases. CDR1 is MNHEY, CDR2 SMNVEV, per germline (reference sequence). CDR3 length equals 14 residues. CDR3 loop: CASSLSGQKNIQYF. Written as DNA, the CDR3 is TGTGCCAGCAGTTTATCCGGACAGAAAAACATTCAGTACTTC.

This rearrangement joins TRBV20-1 to TRBJ1-4, with D hard to call. The CDR3 is made up of 13 amino acids. Germline lookup yields CDR1 DFQATT and CDR2 SNEGSKA (reference sequence). V lost 3 bases to trimming and J lost 5 bases, with 10 bases between them. Here the CDR3 reads CSASPKLNEKLFF. In nucleotides, the CDR3 is TGCAGTGCTAGTCCGAAGCTAAATGAAAAACTGTTTTTT.

The chain is built from TRBV11-1 and TRBJ1-1; no clear D. V was shortened by 4 bases and J by 2 bases, with 17 bases between the two germline ends. CDR1 SGHAT and CDR2 FQDESV come from the germline V gene (reference sequence). This CDR3 is 16 amino acids long. CDR3: CASSSIPEGGNTEAFF. The CDR3 DNA follows: TGTGCCAGCAGCTCGATTCCGGAGGGAGGCAACACTGAAGCTTTCTTT.

This chain joins TRBV28 and TRBJ2-3; D unclear. CDR1 and CDR2 (germline): MDHEN, SYDVKM. V was shortened by 6 bases and J by 4 bases, with 11 bases between the two germline ends. CDR3 length equals 13 residues. This CDR3 is CASSQEGPDTQYF. In DNA, the CDR3 is TGTGCCAGCAGCCAAGAAGGGCCAGATACGCAGTATTTT.

J is TRBJ1-1 and V is TRBV7-2, with D maybe TRBD1 (6 bases). This CDR3 has 11 residues. CDR1 and CDR2 (germline): SGHTA, FQGNSA. The V end lost 4 bases, the J end lost 7 bases, and 7 bases lay between the germline ends. CDR3 protein: CASSWTVEAFF. In DNA, the CDR3 is TGTGCCAGCAGCTGGACAGTTGAAGCTTTCTTT.

The V gene is TRBV25-1, the J gene TRBJ1-5, with 10 positions matching TRBD1. V shed 4 bases, J shed 6 bases, and the junction held 3 bases outside the gene matches. The CDR3 consists of 14 residues. Germline V lookup: CDR1 MGHDK, CDR2 SYGVNS. Here the CDR3 DNA reads TGTGCCAGCAGTGGGACAGGGGGAAGTCAGCCCCAGCATTTT. Translation: CASSGTGGSQPQHF.

The V and J genes are TRBV9 and TRBJ2-1; D is unresolved. This CDR3 spans 15 amino acids. Trimming left V 0 bases short and J 6 bases short, with 13 bases between. Germline CDR1 SGDLS, CDR2 YYNGEE. In nucleotides, the CDR3 is TGTGCCAGCAGCGTAGCCTTAACTGCCACCAATGAGCAGTTCTTC. The encoded protein is CASSVALTATNEQFF.

This rearrangement joins TRBV2 to TRBJ2-5; no firm D call. Germline lookup yields CDR1 SNHLY and CDR2 FYNNEI. Trimming pared 6 bases from V and 5 bases from J, leaving 13 bases between. This CDR3 comprises 13 residues. The CDR3 DNA reads TGTGCCAGCAGGCCAGGCGGAACGGAGACCCAGTACTTC. The encoded protein is CASRPGGTETQYF.

V and J are TRBV5-1 and TRBJ2-2; 12 bases agree with TRBD1. Germline CDR1 SGHRS, CDR2 YFSETQ. J gave up 5 bases and V 7 bases, and 6 bases lay outside the gene matches. The CDR3 runs to 15 residues. This CDR3 reads CASGTGGAGTGELFF. The CDR3 DNA reads as TGCGCCAGCGGGACAGGGGGCGCAGGAACCGGGGAGCTGTTTTTT.

The V and J genes are TRBV4-1 and TRBJ1-2, with 8 bases identical to TRBD1. V trimming: 1 base; J trimming: 4 bases; junction bases outside the gene matches: 11. The CDR3 contains 17 residues. CDR1 is MGHRA, CDR2 YSYEKL, per germline. CDR3 in amino acids: CASSQVVRQGAAYGYTF. In DNA, the CDR3 is TGCGCCAGCAGCCAAGTCGTGCGGCAGGGGGCTGCCTATGGCTACACCTTC.

V gene TRBV9 combines with J gene TRBJ2-5; 10 bases agree with TRBD2. V trimming: 6 bases; J trimming: 1 base; junction bases outside the gene matches: 6. Germline lookup yields CDR1 SGDLS and CDR2 YYNGEE. This CDR3 has 15 residues. CDR3 residues: CASTKTSGTQETQYF. CDR3 bases: TGTGCCAGCACAAAAACTAGCGGGACCCAAGAGACCCAGTACTTC. Using reference TRBV9 and TRBJ2-5 for the parts outside the CDR3, the full variable domain is DSGVTQTPKHLITATGQRVTLRCSPRSGDLSVYWYQQSLDQGLQFLIQYYNGEERAKGNILERFSAQQFPDLHSELNLSSLELGDSALYFCASTKTSGTQETQYFGPGTRLLVL.

The chain has TRBV4-2 and TRBJ2-4; TRBD2 is a possible D gene (6 bases). The CDR3 runs 16 residues. Trimming cost V 2 bases and J 6 bases, with 17 bases left between them. Germline values: CDR1 LGHNA, CDR2 YNFKEQ. DNA of the CDR3: TGTGCCAGCAGCCAAATCATCGCGGGATCGGGAAACATTCAGTACTTC. Translated: CASSQIIAGSGNIQYF.

The chain combines TRBV18 with TRBJ1-1; D is ambiguous. The CDR3 length is 16 residues. The ends were cut back, 6 bases at V and 1 base at J, with 18 bases in the middle. CDR1 is KGHSH, CDR2 LQKENI, per germline. The CDR3 DNA follows: TGTGCCAGCTCCCAGTCGGGGTTTGGAGGGAACACTGAAGCTTTCTTT. Translation: CASSQSGFGGNTEAFF.

Only one count was recorded for this clone. CDR3 sequence (DNA): TGTGCCAGCAGCCCGTCTAGCGGGAGGACAGATACGCAGTATTTT. Translating gives CASSPSSGRTDTQYF. The rearrangement uses TRBV3-1 (or the pseudogene TRBV3-2) and TRBJ2-3; TRBD2 agrees at 11 bases. Trimming at V came to 4 bases and at J to 3 bases, leaving 3 bases not matched to a gene. Germline CDR1 and CDR2: LGHDT and YNNKEL (reference sequence). The length of the CDR3 is 15 residues.

V is TRBV7-3 and J is TRBJ2-5; TRBD2 matches 9 bases. Losses at the gene ends were 1 base for V and 3 bases for J; bases not matched to a gene: 6. Per the germline V gene, CDR1 is SGHTA and CDR2 is FQGTGA. The CDR3 consists of 16 residues. The CDR3 sequence: CASSLISGSFEETQYF. The CDR3 region has the DNA TGTGCCAGCAGCTTAATTAGCGGGAGTTTTGAAGAGACCCAGTACTTC.

The V and J genes are TRBV28 and TRBJ1-2; no firm D call. Germline values: CDR1 MDHEN, CDR2 SYDVKM. V was clipped by 2 bases and J by 8 bases, with 21 bases between them. The CDR3 length is 16 residues. The CDR3 loop is CASSLTAEEKTQGYTF. The CDR3 DNA is TGTGCCAGCAGTTTAACCGCGGAGGAAAAGACTCAGGGCTACACCTTC.

The chain joins TRBV19 to TRBJ2-5; 8 nucleotides agree with TRBD2. The trim removed 3 bases at V and 4 bases at J, leaving 10 bases unmatched. Germline V gives CDR1 LNHDA, CDR2 SQIVND (reference sequence). The CDR3 has 16 amino acids. CDR3 DNA sequence: TGTGCCAGTAGTATGGCTAGCGGGCTGTTGGGAGAGACCCAGTACTTC. Amino acids: CASSMASGLLGETQYF. Together with reference TRBV19 and TRBJ2-5, the CDR3 gives the full variable domain: DGGITQSPKYLFRKEGQNVTLSCEQNLNHDAMYWYRQDPGQGLRLIYYSQIVNDFQKGDIAEGYSVSREKKESFPLTVTSAQKNPTAFYLCASSMASGLLGETQYFGPGTRLLVL.

The chain recombines TRBV10-3 with TRBJ2-2, with 8 bases that match TRBD2. The CDR3 totals 18 residues. V shed 0 bases, J shed 0 bases, and the junction held 6 bases outside the gene matches. CDR1 is ENHRY, CDR2 SYGVKD, per germline. The CDR3 protein is CAISESIPGLANTGELFF. The CDR3 region has the DNA TGTGCCATCAGTGAGTCGATACCGGGACTAGCGAACACCGGGGAGCTGTTTTTT.

The chain has TRBV2 and TRBJ2-2; 10 nucleotides agree with TRBD2. This CDR3 comprises 16 residues. Per germline, CDR1 SNHLY and CDR2 FYNNEI. J lost 6 bases, V lost 3 bases, and 7 bases had no gene match. CDR3: CASSDPGLASPGELFF. CDR3 nucleotides: TGTGCCAGCAGTGACCCGGGACTAGCGTCCCCCGGGGAGCTGTTTTTT.

The gene calls are TRBV27 and TRBJ1-1; maybe TRBD1 (6 bases). The germline V gene has CDR1 MNHEY and CDR2 SMNVEV (reference sequence). V lost 1 base and J 1 base, leaving 13 bases between the germline ends. The CDR3 has 16 amino acids. In DNA form, the CDR3 reads TGTGCCAGCAGTTTATGGTTGGGGGCGGAGAACACTGAAGCTTTCTTT. This translates into CASSLWLGAENTEAFF.

This chain connects TRBV9 to TRBJ2-3, with D possibly being TRBD1 (5 bases). The CDR3 covers 14 residues. Germline lookup yields CDR1 SGDLS and CDR2 YYNGEE. The V and J ends lost 0 bases and 1 base respectively, with 6 bases between them. The CDR3 sequence: CASSVVGGTDTQYF. The CDR3 nucleotides read TGTGCCAGCAGCGTAGTAGGGGGCACAGATACGCAGTATTTT.